The rows below give T cell receptor beta chains drawn from one sample of a study of OX40 agonist ivuxolimab in advanced cancers. Using immunoSEQ multiplex PCR, the repertoire was profiled, and TCRdb retains in-frame clones only, with some absent. Of 70,000 or so clones in the sample, 80% to 95% were seen once. The sequencing used CD4+ or CD8+ T cells sorted from blood, collected in a trial of the OX40 agonist ivuxolimab. These receptors all stem from an adult with an advanced solid tumor such as melanoma, head and neck, liver or kidney cancer. CDR3s include the opening cysteine and the closing phenylalanine or tryptophan. The D gene is left open where the match is weak. Some rows mark clone size as missing; the rest say once, few, many or name a class of expanded clone.

abundance	d_gene	j_gene	v_gene	len	CDR3aa	CDR3nt
-	TRBD1	TRBJ1-2	TRBV25-1	14	CASSEGQGNYGYTF	TGTGCCAGCAGTGAGGGACAGGGGAACTATGGCTACACCTTC
-	-	TRBJ2-1	TRBV18	13	CASSPDSYNEQFF	TGTGCCAGCTCGCCTGACTCCTACAATGAGCAGTTCTTC
-	-	TRBJ2-7	TRBV15	15	CATSRVGGTDYEQYF	TGTGCCACCAGCAGAGTTGGGGGGACGGACTACGAGCAGTACTTC
-	-	TRBJ1-1	TRBV7-2	14	CASSPREGGTEAFF	TGTGCCAGCAGCCCTCGTGAGGGAGGGACTGAAGCTTTCTTT
-	-	TRBJ1-5	TRBV5-5	15	CASSPGQFQDQPQHF	TGTGCCAGCAGCCCCGGACAGTTCCAGGATCAGCCCCAGCATTTT
-	TRBD1	TRBJ1-1	TRBV7-9	15	CASSPVSGGMGEAFF	TGTGCCAGCAGCCCAGTGTCAGGGGGCATGGGTGAAGCTTTCTTT
-	TRBD2	TRBJ2-3	TRBV11-2	13	CATSGGITDTQYF	TGTGCCACCAGCGGGGGAATCACAGATACGCAGTATTTT
-	TRBD1	TRBJ2-7	TRBV7-6	15	CASSGGTGKSYEQYF	TGTGCCAGCAGCGGGGGGACAGGGAAATCCTACGAGCAGTACTTC
-	TRBD1	TRBJ1-1	TRBV7-7	13	CASSLETGAEAFF	TGTGCTAGCAGCTTAGAAACAGGGGCTGAAGCTTTCTTT
-	-	TRBJ1-1	TRBV29-1	14	CSVRGSGGDTEAFF	TGCAGCGTTCGTGGCTCTGGGGGGGACACTGAAGCTTTCTTT
-	TRBD2	TRBJ2-3	TRBV6-5	14	CASSYVGGGDTQYF	TGTGCCAGCAGTTACGTGGGGGGGGGAGATACGCAGTATTTT
-	TRBD1	TRBJ2-3	TRBV13	14	CASSLQGAGDTQYF	TGTGCCAGCAGCTTGCAGGGGGCCGGGGATACGCAGTATTTT
-	TRBD2	TRBJ2-7	TRBV27	18	CASSSPGLAGAAPYEQYF	TGTGCCAGCAGTTCTCCGGGACTAGCGGGGGCAGCCCCCTACGAGCAGTACTTC
-	-	TRBJ2-7	TRBV7-9	13	CASSFGRGHEQYF	TGTGCCAGCAGCTTCGGACGTGGTCACGAGCAGTACTTC
-	-	TRBJ1-1	TRBV16	14	CASSQSLGDTEAFF	TGTGCCAGCAGCCAATCACTCGGAGACACTGAAGCTTTCTTT
-	TRBD2	TRBJ2-3	TRBV9	16	CASSAGGGASTDTQYF	TGTGCCAGCAGCGCCGGCGGGGGGGCTAGCACAGATACGCAGTATTTT
-	-	TRBJ2-3	TRBV13	11	CASSFADTQYF	TGTGCCAGCAGCTTTGCAGATACGCAGTATTTT
-	-	TRBJ2-7	TRBV4-1	13	CASSHLTGYEQYF	TGCGCCAGCAGCCACCTAACAGGCTACGAGCAGTACTTC
-	-	TRBJ1-5	TRBV5-6	16	CASSLMVSAWDQPQHF	TGTGCCAGCAGCTTGATGGTCAGCGCTTGGGATCAGCCCCAGCATTTT
-	-	TRBJ2-7	TRBV10-2	12	CASSESAYEQYF	TGCGCCAGCAGTGAGAGCGCTTACGAGCAGTACTTC
-	-	TRBJ2-3	TRBV4-1	14	CASSQETYPDTQYF	TGCGCCAGCAGCCAAGAAACCTACCCAGATACGCAGTATTTT
-	TRBD2	TRBJ2-3	TRBV2	11	CASPGGGTQYF	TGTGCCAGTCCGGGGGGGGGTACGCAGTATTTT
-	-	TRBJ1-1	TRBV27	13	CASSLGSNTEAFF	TGTGCCAGCAGTTTAGGGTCGAACACTGAAGCTTTCTTT
-	TRBD2	TRBJ2-3	TRBV11-2	16	CASTLLSGGPTDTQYF	TGTGCCAGCACCCTTCTCTCGGGGGGTCCCACAGATACGCAGTATTTT
-	-	TRBJ1-2	TRBV10-2	14	CASSVSRRLNGYTF	TGCGCCAGCAGTGTCAGCCGTCGCTTAAATGGCTACACCTTC
-	TRBD1	TRBJ2-2	TRBV10-1	17	CASSESLDRTKAGELFF	TGCGCCAGCAGTGAGTCGCTGGACAGGACAAAAGCCGGGGAGCTGTTTTTT
-	TRBD2	TRBJ2-1	TRBV7-3	15	CASGVSGGSYNEQFF	TGTGCCAGCGGGGTTAGCGGGGGATCCTACAATGAGCAGTTCTTC
-	TRBD1	TRBJ1-3	TRBV9	17	CASSGPTPGTGGNTIYF	TGTGCCAGCAGCGGACCGACTCCCGGGACAGGGGGAAACACCATATATTTT
-	-	TRBJ1-3	TRBV6-1	15	CASSELGSSGNTIYF	TGTGCCAGCAGTGAACTGGGGAGCTCTGGAAACACCATATATTTT
once	-	TRBJ1-1	TRBV4-1	13	CASSHNWNTEAFF	TGCGCCAGCAGCCACAACTGGAACACTGAAGCTTTCTTT
-	-	TRBJ2-3	TRBV4-3	17	CASSQDSRALSTDTQYF	TGCGCCAGCAGCCAAGATAGTCGGGCCCTATCCACAGATACGCAGTATTTT
-	-	TRBJ1-1	TRBV2	14	CASKQDTMNTEAFF	TGTGCCAGCAAGCAGGACACCATGAACACTGAAGCTTTCTTT
-	-	TRBJ1-2	TRBV6-6	14	CASSYRADDNGYTF	TGTGCCAGCAGTTATCGGGCCGATGACAATGGCTACACCTTC
-	-	TRBJ2-2	TRBV29-1	12	CSVAAGTGELFF	TGCAGCGTTGCGGCGGGGACCGGGGAGCTGTTTTTT
-	-	TRBJ2-7	TRBV4-1	14	CASSQVLQAYEQYF	TGCGCCAGCAGCCAAGTTTTACAGGCCTACGAGCAGTACTTC
once	TRBD1	TRBJ1-2	TRBV7-2	17	CASSSRFGTGLNYGYTF	TGTGCCAGCAGCTCGCGATTTGGGACAGGGCTAAATTATGGCTACACCTTC
-	TRBD1	TRBJ1-4	TRBV7-9	19	CASSSTGTGVLATNEKLFF	TGTGCCAGCAGCTCCACCGGGACAGGGGTCTTAGCAACTAATGAAAAACTGTTTTTT
-	TRBD1	TRBJ1-2	TRBV19	13	CASSHGQGYGYTF	TGTGCCAGTAGCCACGGACAGGGGTATGGCTACACCTTC
-	-	TRBJ2-7	TRBV6-9	15	CASSSSRGEGGEQYF	TGTGCCAGCAGTTCCTCGCGAGGGGAGGGGGGCGAGCAGTACTTC
-	-	TRBJ2-7	TRBV7-8	12	CASSPGFREQYF	TGTGCCAGCAGCCCGGGATTCCGCGAGCAGTACTTC
-	-	TRBJ2-5	TRBV13	13	CASSLGGRETQYF	TGTGCCAGCAGCTTGGGAGGCAGGGAGACCCAGTACTTC
-	-	TRBJ2-2	TRBV4-1	16	CASSPQVEIGGGELFF	TGCGCCAGCAGCCCCCAGGTGGAGATAGGGGGCGGGGAGCTGTTTTTT
-	-	TRBJ1-2	TRBV29-1	14	CSVEVAGSGYGYTF	TGCAGCGTTGAAGTCGCAGGGTCGGGCTATGGCTACACCTTC
-	TRBD2	TRBJ2-5	TRBV6-5	16	CASSYLGGASRETQYF	TGTGCCAGCAGTTACCTCGGGGGGGCCTCGCGAGAGACCCAGTACTTC
-	-	TRBJ2-3	TRBV6-5	15	CASSPSGALPYTQYF	TGTGCCAGCAGCCCAAGCGGAGCTCTCCCCTATACGCAGTATTTT
-	-	TRBJ2-2	TRBV29-1	13	CSAIIRESGELFF	TGCAGCGCTATCATTAGGGAGTCCGGGGAGCTGTTTTTT
-	-	TRBJ1-6	TRBV6-4	16	CASSGVVADNNSPLHF	TGTGCCAGCAGTGGCGTGGTAGCGGATAATAATTCACCCCTCCACTTT
-	-	TRBJ2-4	TRBV23-1	13	CASTGVAKNIQYF	TGCGCCAGTACCGGTGTTGCCAAAAACATTCAGTACTTC
few	TRBD1	TRBJ1-2	TRBV13	16	CASSSGQAFHLYGYTF	TGTGCCAGCAGCTCGGGACAGGCTTTCCACCTCTATGGCTACACCTTC
-	-	TRBJ1-6	TRBV7-3	12	CASSLEVLPGSF	TGTGCCAGCAGCTTAGAGGTTCTCCCAGGTTCATTT
-	-	TRBJ1-2	TRBV5-6	12	CASSSTPGGYTF	TGTGCCAGCAGCTCCACCCCAGGAGGCTACACCTTC
-	-	TRBJ1-1	TRBV29-1	14	CSVEGLPGSNEAFF	TGCAGCGTTGAGGGGTTGCCGGGTAGCAATGAAGCTTTCTTT
-	-	TRBJ1-1	TRBV4-2	14	CASSPREENTEAFF	TGTGCCAGCAGCCCACGAGAGGAGAACACTGAAGCTTTCTTT
-	-	TRBJ1-5	TRBV6-5	14	CASSYAPSHQPQHF	TGTGCCAGCAGTTACGCCCCTAGCCATCAGCCCCAGCATTTT
once	TRBD2	TRBJ2-7	TRBV18	16	CASSPPERGSPYEQYF	TGTGCCAGCTCACCACCGGAGCGGGGGAGTCCCTACGAGCAGTACTTC